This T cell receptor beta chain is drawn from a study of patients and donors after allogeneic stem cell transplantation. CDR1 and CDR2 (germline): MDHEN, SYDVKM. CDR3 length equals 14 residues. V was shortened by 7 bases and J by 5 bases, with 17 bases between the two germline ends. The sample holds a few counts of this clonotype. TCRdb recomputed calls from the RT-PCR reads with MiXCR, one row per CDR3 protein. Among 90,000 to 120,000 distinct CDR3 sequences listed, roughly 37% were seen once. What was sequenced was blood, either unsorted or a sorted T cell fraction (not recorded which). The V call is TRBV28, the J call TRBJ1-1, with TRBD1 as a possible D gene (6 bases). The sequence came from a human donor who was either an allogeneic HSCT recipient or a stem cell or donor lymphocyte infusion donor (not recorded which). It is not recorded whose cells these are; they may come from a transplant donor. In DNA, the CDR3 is TGTGCCAGCAATACCGACAGGTGGGGGACTGAAGCTTTCTTT. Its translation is CASNTDRWGTEAFF.